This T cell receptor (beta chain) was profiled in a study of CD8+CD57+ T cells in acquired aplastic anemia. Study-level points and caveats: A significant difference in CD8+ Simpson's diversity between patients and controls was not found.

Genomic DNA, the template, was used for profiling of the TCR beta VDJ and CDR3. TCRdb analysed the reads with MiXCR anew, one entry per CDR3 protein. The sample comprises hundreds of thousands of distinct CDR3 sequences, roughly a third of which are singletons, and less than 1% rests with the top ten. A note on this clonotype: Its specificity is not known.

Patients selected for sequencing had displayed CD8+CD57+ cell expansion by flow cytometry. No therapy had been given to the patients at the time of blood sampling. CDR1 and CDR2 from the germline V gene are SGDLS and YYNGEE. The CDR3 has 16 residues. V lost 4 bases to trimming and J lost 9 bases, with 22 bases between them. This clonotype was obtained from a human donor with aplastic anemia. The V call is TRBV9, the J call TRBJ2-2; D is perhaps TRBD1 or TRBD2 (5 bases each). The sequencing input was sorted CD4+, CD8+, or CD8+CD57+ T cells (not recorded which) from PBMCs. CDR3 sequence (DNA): TGTGCCAGCAGCTTTGGCCGGGACGGACCTCACCGGGAGCTGTTTTTT. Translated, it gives CASSFGRDGPHRELFF.